This entry concerns a single T cell receptor (beta chain). Its target is unknown. The data are from a study of persistence of HIV-infected CD4 T cells. Across the whole study: Suppressive ART had lasted a median of approximately 8 years.

V was cut by 1 base and J by 12 bases, with 15 bases left in between. This CDR3 comprises 13 residues. General observations from the study: Within sorted populations, more oligoclonal TCRs accompanied more oligoclonal proviruses. Degenerate expanded CDR3beta sequences were enriched among CMV- and Gag-responding cells.

Lysates of CMV-infected fibroblasts at 10 ug/mL stimulated these cells. Memory cells lacking CD40L and CD69 with high CD45RO were sorted. CD8+ T cells were removed from PBMCs prior to stimulation. The immunoSEQ assay was version 4, run in survey mode. TCRdb keeps only in-frame clones here, not all; method: immunoSEQ multiplex PCR. The table lists 25,000 to 35,000 clones, roughly four fifths of them singletons, with 0.8% to 0.9% in the top ten. The gene calls are TRBV12-3 or TRBV12-4 and TRBJ1-2; a possible D gene is TRBD1 (5 bases). This sequence was found in an adult man with HIV who was CMV-seropositive. This material consisted of CD4+ T cells sorted from PBMCs after roughly 17-hour stimulation, taken from a patient who received antiretroviral therapy. DNA of the CDR3: TGTGCCAGCAGTTTAGGGGACTCATCTGGGGACACCTTC. As protein: CASSLGDSSGDTF.